The rows below give T cell receptor beta chains drawn from one sample of a study of vaccination and CD4 T cells after COVID-19. No antigen is known for these receptors. In TCRdb, the PCR reads were re-called with MiXCR into one record per CDR3 protein. The data hold about 14,000 distinct CDR3 sequences, with around 50% observed a single time. Sample: CD4+ T cells from blood, cultured in vitro, taken before SARS-CoV-2 vaccination. The receptors here all came from a human donor who had recovered from COVID-19. CDR3s include the opening cysteine and the closing phenylalanine or tryptophan. Fields, in order: V gene, clone size, D gene, J gene, CDR3 DNA, CDR3 protein. D genes are given only for firm matches. Not every row has a clone size; where given, it reads once, few, many or a size class.

>TRBV7-2|few|TRBD2|TRBJ2-3
TGTGCCAGCAGCCCTGGACTAGCGGGACCCACAGATACGCAGTATTTT
CASSPGLAGPTDTQYF
>TRBV4-1|-|-|TRBJ1-1
TGCGCCAGCAGCGTACCCCCCAGGGAGGTGAACACTGAAGCTTTCTTT
CASSVPPREVNTEAFF
>TRBV19|-|-|TRBJ1-5
TGTGCCAGTAACGGTGGCCGATCGCCCCAGCATTTT
CASNGGRSPQHF
>TRBV7-9|few|-|TRBJ2-3
TGTGCCAGCAGCCCAAGCCGAGACCGGGACAGAGGGACTAGCACAGATACGCAGTATTTT
CASSPSRDRDRGTSTDTQYF
>TRBV6-5|few|-|TRBJ1-1
TGTGCCAGCAGTTACTCCACAGCCAGAGTGAACACTGAAGCTTTCTTT
CASSYSTARVNTEAFF
>TRBV20-1|few|TRBD2|TRBJ2-2
TGCAGTGCCCCTTCGGGGTCGGGACTAAAGACCGGGGAGCTGTTTTTT
CSAPSGSGLKTGELFF
>TRBV7-2|-|TRBD2|TRBJ2-5
TGTGCCAGCAGCCGCTCTAGCGGGGGGGGGCAAGAGACCCAGTACTTC
CASSRSSGGGQETQYF
>TRBV27|few|-|TRBJ2-5
TGTGCCAGCAGTTACCAAGAGACCCAGTACTTC
CASSYQETQYF
>TRBV10-3|few|-|TRBJ2-2
TGTGCCACTTTAAGGGGACAGAACACCGGGGAGCTGTTTTTT
CATLRGQNTGELFF
>TRBV25-1|once|-|TRBJ1-1
TGTGCCAGCAGTGCCTCGGTGTTCGGCACTGAAGCTTTCTTT
CASSASVFGTEAFF
>TRBV6-5|few|-|TRBJ1-2
TGTGCCAGCAGTCAATCGAGGAGCTATGGCTATACCTTC
CASSQSRSYGYTF
>TRBV29-1|once|TRBD2|TRBJ2-3
TGCAGCGTTGAAGGTGGACTAGCGGGGGGACTGGATACGCAGTATTTT
CSVEGGLAGGLDTQYF
>TRBV7-8|-|-|TRBJ2-2
TGTGCCAGCAGCTTAGTGTCAGGGGAGCTGTTTTTT
CASSLVSGELFF
>TRBV7-9|-|TRBD1|TRBJ2-3
TGTGCCAGCAGCCTCCGGGACAGGGGGCGAGATACGCAGTATTTT
CASSLRDRGRDTQYF
>TRBV18|-|-|TRBJ2-2
TGTGCCAGCTCACCAGACGGGAGCCAAGGCACCGGGGAGCTGTTTTTT
CASSPDGSQGTGELFF
>TRBV6-1|-|-|TRBJ1-1
TGTGCCAGCAGTGAGGGGTCATACACTGAAGCTTTCTTT
CASSEGSYTEAFF
>TRBV20-1|-|-|TRBJ2-5
TGCAGTGCTACCAAAATCGGGGTTGAGACCCAGTACTTC
CSATKIGVETQYF
>TRBV6-1|-|-|TRBJ1-6
TGTGCCAGCAGCTCCAACCTGTCTGGGATAAATTCACCCCTCCACTTT
CASSSNLSGINSPLHF
>TRBV6-1|few|-|TRBJ1-1
TGTGCCAGCTCACCCCGACAGTTAAACACTGAAGCTTTCTTT
CASSPRQLNTEAFF
>TRBV6-5|-|-|TRBJ1-1
TGTGCCAGCAGTTACTCCTCAGGGACGAACACTGAAGCTTTCTTT
CASSYSSGTNTEAFF
>TRBV19|-|TRBD1|TRBJ2-5
TGTGCCAGTGGCGGACAGGGGAAAGAGACCCAGTACTTC
CASGGQGKETQYF
>TRBV11-3|-|-|TRBJ2-7
TGTGCCAGCAGCAAGGACAGCTCCTACGAGCAGTACTTC
CASSKDSSYEQYF
>TRBV28|-|-|TRBJ1-4
TGTGCCAGCAGTTTGAGGGGGATGGGTGAAAAACTGTTTTTT
CASSLRGMGEKLFF
>TRBV6-5|few|TRBD2|TRBJ2-1
TGTGCCAGCAGTTCCTCGACCCCCTCTAGCGGGCGGGACTACAATGAGCAGTTCTTC
CASSSSTPSSGRDYNEQFF
>TRBV7-9|-|-|TRBJ2-7
TGTGCCAGCAGCTTCTCAGGGAGCTCCTACGAGCAGTACTTC
CASSFSGSSYEQYF
>TRBV12-3/TRBV12-4|-|TRBD1|TRBJ1-2
TGTGCCAGCAGTTCTGGGACAGGGAACTATGGCTACACCTTC
CASSSGTGNYGYTF